The sample holds a few counts of the clone carrying this T cell receptor (beta chain). This sample was taken from a study of blood T cell repertoires in COVID-19. Whole-study context: There were acute and convalescent COVID-19 samples, and they came from the United States, Italy and Spain. PBMCs, B-cell-depleted T cells, or T cells were the source of the cDNA or gDNA that made up the material.

Participants were aged roughly 18 to 95 years, lived in 20 to 30 US areas, and enrolled virtually. Source study methods: Amplification of reference gene primers provided the estimated nucleated cell counts. The table came from immunoSEQ multiplex PCR; TCRdb's copy has only in-frame clones and leaves some out. V, J and clone size are those of that table, while D and trimming were read from the DNA. The table includes roughly 68,000 clones, approximately 81% detected once. Germline V gene data show CDR1 as MDHEN and CDR2 as SYDVKM. This CDR3 has 14 amino acids. The V gene lost 1 base and the J gene lost 3 bases, with 8 bases spanning the gap.

The V call is TRBV28, the J call TRBJ2-3; D call uncertain. The sequenced material came from PBMCs or T cells enriched from blood (not recorded which). The sequence was obtained from a middle-aged woman with acute COVID-19. The CDR3 DNA sequence: TGTGCCAGCAGTTTATTGCGTCCTACAGATACGCAGTATTTT. Translated, it gives CASSLLRPTDTQYF.